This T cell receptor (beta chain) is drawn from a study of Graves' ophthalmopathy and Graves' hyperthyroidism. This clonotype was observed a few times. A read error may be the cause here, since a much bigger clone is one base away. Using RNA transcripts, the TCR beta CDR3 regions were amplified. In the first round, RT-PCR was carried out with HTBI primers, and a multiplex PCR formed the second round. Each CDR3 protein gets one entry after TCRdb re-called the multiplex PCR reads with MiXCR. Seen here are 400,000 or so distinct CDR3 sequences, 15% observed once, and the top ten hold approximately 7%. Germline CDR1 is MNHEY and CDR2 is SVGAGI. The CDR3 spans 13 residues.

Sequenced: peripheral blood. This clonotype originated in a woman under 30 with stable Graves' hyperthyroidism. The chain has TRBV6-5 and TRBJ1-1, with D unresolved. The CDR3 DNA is TGTACCAGCAGTTACCTGGAATCCACTGAAGCTTTCTTT. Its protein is CTSSYLESTEAFF.